A single sample gave rise to the 14 T cell receptor beta chains below, sequenced in a study of shared clonotypes between healthy human individuals. Data came from immunoSEQ multiplex PCR; TCRdb stores just in-frame clones and leaves some out. Altogether over 2 million clones are present, over 85% being singletons, with the ten largest covering 0.1% to 0.15%. Sequences were obtained from naive CD4+ T cells sorted from blood. The sample's subset: CD45RA+ positively selected. These receptors all stem from a man aged 18 to 29 in good health.

This rearrangement joins TRBV28 to TRBJ1-1, with D possibly being TRBD1 (5 bases). V lost 4 bases, J lost 0 bases, and 15 bases lay in between. The CDR3 length is 16 residues. The germline V gene encodes CDR1 MDHEN and CDR2 SYDVKM. The CDR3 is CASSSPLRGLNTEAFF. The CDR3 nucleotides read TGTGCCAGCAGTTCACCCTTACGGGGCCTGAACACTGAAGCTTTCTTT.

This sequence joins TRBV7-9 and TRBJ2-7, with D unresolved. CDR3 length: 14 amino acids. Germline V lookup: CDR1 SEHNR, CDR2 FQNEAQ (reference sequence). Trimming left V 1 base short and J 6 bases short, with 13 bases between. This CDR3 is CASSLDGRVSEQYF. CDR3 bases: TGTGCCAGCAGCTTAGACGGTAGGGTGAGCGAGCAGTACTTC.

This chain connects TRBV18 to TRBJ2-7, with 14 bases identical to TRBD2. Trimming took 4 bases from V and 4 from J; bases not matched to a gene: 3. CDR3 length: 15 residues. CDR1 is KGHSH, CDR2 LQKENI, per germline. The CDR3 DNA reads TGTGCCAGCTCACGGACTAGCGGGGGGTTTTACGAGCAGTACTTC. Amino acids: CASSRTSGGFYEQYF. The variable domain in full, completed from reference TRBV18 and TRBJ2-7, reads NAGVMQNPRHLVRRRGQEARLRCSPMKGHSHVYWYRQLPEEGLKFMVYLQKENIIDESGMPKERFSAEFPKEGPSILRIQQVVRGDSAAYFCASSRTSGGFYEQYFGPGTRLTVT.

Turning to this clone: Other DNA variants within this sample encode the same CDR3. J is TRBJ2-6 and V is TRBV2; D ambiguous. Trimming left V 6 bases short and J 0 bases short, with 6 bases between. The CDR3 is 14 amino acids. The germline gives CDR1 SNHLY, CDR2 FYNNEI. CDR3 DNA: TGTGCCAGCAGGGTCGGCTCTGGGGCCAACGTCCTGACTTTC. Its protein is CASRVGSGANVLTF.

The chain links TRBV15 to TRBJ1-5; D remains unclear. The germline gives CDR1 LNHNV, CDR2 YYDKDF (reference sequence). The V gene lost 0 bases and the J gene lost 1 base, with 7 bases spanning the gap. This CDR3 has 15 residues. CDR3 region: CATSRDKRSNQPQHF. The CDR3 DNA reads as TGTGCCACCAGCAGAGATAAGAGGAGCAATCAGCCCCAGCATTTT.

As concerns this clone: At the DNA level, this CDR3 is encoded by other sequences in the same sample as well. The rearrangement uses TRBV7-2 and TRBJ2-7, with 7 bases lining up with TRBD2. CDR3 length: 15 residues. Germline values: CDR1 SGHTA, CDR2 FQGNSA. J was trimmed by 3 bases and V by 1 base; bases with no gene match: 6. The CDR3 DNA sequence: TGTGCCAGCAGCTTAGTGGCTAGCGGAGTCTACGAGCAGTACTTC. It codes for CASSLVASGVYEQYF.

This clone was recorded a few times. The chain joins TRBV6-5 to TRBJ2-7; D may be TRBD1 (5 bases). The CDR3 length is 13 residues. The ends were cut back, 5 bases at V and 1 base at J, with 9 bases in the middle. In germline, CDR1 is MNHEY, CDR2 SVGAGI. The CDR3 nucleotides read TGTGCCAGCAGTCTGGACACTTCCTACGAGCAGTACTTC. This translates into CASSLDTSYEQYF.

The rearrangement uses TRBV4-2 and TRBJ2-7, with D tentatively TRBD2 (5 bases). The germline V and J ends were trimmed by 4 bases and 0 bases, with 16 bases remaining between them. The V gene's germline CDR1 is LGHNA and CDR2 YNFKEQ. The CDR3 runs to 16 residues. CDR3 sequence (DNA): TGTGCCAGCAGCCGCGTAGAGGGCCCAAGCTCCTACGAGCAGTACTTC. Protein: CASSRVEGPSSYEQYF.

The chain couples TRBV19 to TRBJ1-2, with 7 bases aligning to TRBD1. Germline values: CDR1 LNHDA, CDR2 SQIVND (reference sequence). The CDR3 length is 15 residues. J was trimmed by 1 base and V by 9 bases; bases with no gene match: 11. CDR3 nucleotide sequence: TGTGCCAGCGAGCCGGGACAGACAAATAACTATGGCTACACCTTC. It specifies CASEPGQTNNYGYTF. The whole variable domain, remainder taken from reference TRBV19 and TRBJ1-2, is DGGITQSPKYLFRKEGQNVTLSCEQNLNHDAMYWYRQDPGQGLRLIYYSQIVNDFQKGDIAEGYSVSREKKESFPLTVTSAQKNPTAFYLCASEPGQTNNYGYTFGSGTRLTVV.

This chain links TRBV28 with TRBJ1-5, with D possibly TRBD1 on 6 matching bases. Germline V gene data show CDR1 as MDHEN and CDR2 as SYDVKM. Trimming pared 5 bases from V and 6 bases from J, leaving 17 bases between. This CDR3 region has 15 residues. The CDR3 protein is CASSRTGLISQPQHF. The CDR3 DNA reads as TGTGCCAGCAGTAGAACAGGGTTGATCAGTCAGCCCCAGCATTTT.

The J gene is TRBJ2-7, the V gene TRBV10-2; possible D gene TRBD1, 6 bases. V was pared by 6 bases and J by 6 bases, with 12 bases between. Germline V gene lookup returns CDR1 WSHSY and CDR2 SAAADI. The CDR3 is 12 amino acids. The CDR3 coding sequence is TGCGCCAGCAGATTACAGGGTGTCGAGCAGTACTTC. Its translation: CASRLQGVEQYF.

The genes are TRBV7-9 and TRBJ1-4; a possible D gene is TRBD1 (5 bases). The CDR3 spans 12 residues. The ends were cut back, 5 bases at V and 8 bases at J, with 9 bases in the middle. CDR1 is SEHNR and CDR2 is FQNEAQ in the germline V gene (reference sequence). The CDR3 nucleotides are TGTGCCAGCAGCGGGCCAGGGGAAAAACTGTTTTTT. Translation: CASSGPGEKLFF.

The chain combines TRBV6-1 with TRBJ2-7; D is perhaps TRBD2 (5 bases). Germline V lookup: CDR1 MNHNS, CDR2 SASEGT. The CDR3 runs 14 residues. Deletions cut 2 bases from V and 2 bases from J, with 10 bases between. DNA for the CDR3: TGTGCCAGCAGTGAACAGTTGGGAGCCTACGAGCAGTACTTC. Amino acid sequence: CASSEQLGAYEQYF.

The V call is TRBV2, the J call TRBJ1-1, with D hard to call. Germline CDR1 SNHLY, CDR2 FYNNEI. V shed 5 bases and J shed 4 bases, with 17 bases lying between them. The CDR3 contains 15 residues. The CDR3 bases are TGTGCCAGCAGTTCAATTGCCCCTTGGGGCACTGAAGCTTTCTTT. Its translation is CASSSIAPWGTEAFF. Supplemented by reference TRBV2 and TRBJ1-1, the full variable domain reads EPEVTQTPSHQVTQMGQEVILRCVPISNHLYFYWYRQILGQKVEFLVSFYNNEISEKSEIFDDQFSVERPDGSNFTLKIRSTKLEDSAMYFCASSSIAPWGTEAFFGQGTRLTVV.